The clone carrying this TCR beta chain was picked up many times. This specimen belongs to a study of spatial heterogeneity in lung cancer. Germline CDR1 reads MNHEY; CDR2 reads SMNVEV (reference sequence). The CDR3 is 17 residues long. V lost 4 bases, J lost 0 bases, and 19 bases lay in between. Each CDR3 protein gets one entry after TCRdb re-called the 5' RACE reads with MiXCR. The data hold roughly 48,000 distinct CDR3 sequences, with approximately 5% observed a single time. Time point denoted: sample taken at primary tumor resection. Sequencing was performed on PBMCs, taken at surgery. The chain employs TRBV27 and TRBJ2-7; a weak D match, TRBD1 (5 bases). This receptor was obtained from a male donor with early-stage non-small cell lung cancer. CDR3 in amino acids: CASSSQRQRFTSYEQYF. DNA of the CDR3: TGTGCCAGCAGTTCCCAGCGACAGAGGTTTACCTCCTACGAGCAGTACTTC.